This T cell receptor (beta chain) came from a study of blood T cell repertoires in COVID-19. Repertoires were generated with immunoSEQ multiplex PCR, while TCRdb's copy carries only in-frame clones and drops some. This table has approximately 180,000 clones, 75% to 80% appearing once. V was pared by 4 bases and J by 4 bases, with 11 bases between. CDR1 and CDR2 (germline): SGHKS, YYEKEE (reference sequence). The CDR3 has 13 residues. The TCR originated in a woman in her 70s with acute or convalescent COVID-19. V is TRBV5-5 and J is TRBJ1-1, with a tentative D call TRBD1 (6 bases). Material for sequencing was peripheral blood. The CDR3: CASSLTGITEAFF. The CDR3 DNA follows: TGTGCCAGCAGCCTAACAGGGATCACTGAAGCTTTCTTT.